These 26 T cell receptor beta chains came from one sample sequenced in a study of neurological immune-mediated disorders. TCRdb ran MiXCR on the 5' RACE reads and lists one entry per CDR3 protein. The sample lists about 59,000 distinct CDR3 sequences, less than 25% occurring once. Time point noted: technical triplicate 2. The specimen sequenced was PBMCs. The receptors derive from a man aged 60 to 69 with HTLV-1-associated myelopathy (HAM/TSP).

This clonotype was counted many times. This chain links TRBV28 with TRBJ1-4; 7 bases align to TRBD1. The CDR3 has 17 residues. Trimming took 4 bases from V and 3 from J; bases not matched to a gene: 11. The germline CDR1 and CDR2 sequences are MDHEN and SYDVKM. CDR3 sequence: CASSYQGGFFANEKLFF. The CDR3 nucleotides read TGTGCCAGCAGTTACCAAGGGGGCTTTTTTGCTAATGAAAAACTGTTTTTT.

CDR3 amino acids: CSALGGPGNTQYF. CDR3 nucleotide sequence: TGCAGTGCCCTGGGAGGGCCTGGAAATACGCAGTATTTT. V gene TRBV20-1 combines with J gene TRBJ2-3; TRBD2 agrees at 7 bases. The CDR3 covers 13 residues. Germline lookup yields CDR1 DFQATT and CDR2 SNEGSKA (reference sequence). Trimming cost V 6 bases and J 7 bases; bases outside gene matches: 10.

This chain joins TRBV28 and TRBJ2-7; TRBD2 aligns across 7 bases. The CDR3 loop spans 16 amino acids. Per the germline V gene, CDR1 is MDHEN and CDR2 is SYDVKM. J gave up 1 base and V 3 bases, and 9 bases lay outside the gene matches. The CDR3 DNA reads TGTGCCAGCAGTTTGGCTCTGGGCGGGAGATCCTACGAGCAGTACTTC. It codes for CASSLALGGRSYEQYF. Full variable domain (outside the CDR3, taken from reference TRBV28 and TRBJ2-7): DVKVTQSSRYLVKRTGEKVFLECVQDMDHENMFWYRQDPGLGLRLIYFSYDVKMKEKGDIPEGYSVSREKKERFSLILESASTNQTSMYLCASSLALGGRSYEQYFGPGTRLTVT.

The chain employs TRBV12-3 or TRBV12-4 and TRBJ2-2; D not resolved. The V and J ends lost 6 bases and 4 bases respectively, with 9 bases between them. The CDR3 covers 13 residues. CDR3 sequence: CASRLLSTGELFF. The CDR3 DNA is TGTGCCAGCAGACTGTTAAGCACCGGGGAGCTGTTTTTT.

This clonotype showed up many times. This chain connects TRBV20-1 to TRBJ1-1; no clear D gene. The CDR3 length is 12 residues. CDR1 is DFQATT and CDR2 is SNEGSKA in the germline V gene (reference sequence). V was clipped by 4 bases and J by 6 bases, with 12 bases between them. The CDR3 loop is CSATFSYSEAFF. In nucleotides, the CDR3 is TGCAGTGCTACCTTTTCGTACTCTGAAGCTTTCTTT.

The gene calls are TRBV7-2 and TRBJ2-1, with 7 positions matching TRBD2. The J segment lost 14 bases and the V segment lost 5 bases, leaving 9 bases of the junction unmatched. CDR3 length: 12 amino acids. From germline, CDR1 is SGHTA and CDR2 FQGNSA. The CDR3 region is CASSHYDGGKFF. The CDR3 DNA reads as TGTGCCAGCAGCCACTACGACGGGGGGAAGTTCTTC.

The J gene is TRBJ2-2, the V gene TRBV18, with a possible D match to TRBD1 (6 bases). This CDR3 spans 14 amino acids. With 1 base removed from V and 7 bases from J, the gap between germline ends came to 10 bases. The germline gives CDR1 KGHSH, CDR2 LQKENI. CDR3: CASSPLRDIGELFF. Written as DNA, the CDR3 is TGTGCCAGCTCACCACTAAGGGACATCGGGGAGCTGTTTTTT.

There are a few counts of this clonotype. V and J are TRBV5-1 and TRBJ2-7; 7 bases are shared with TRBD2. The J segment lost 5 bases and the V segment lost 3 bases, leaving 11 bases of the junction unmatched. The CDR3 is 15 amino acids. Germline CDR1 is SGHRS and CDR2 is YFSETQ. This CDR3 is CASSSGGGVSDEQYF. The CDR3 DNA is TGCGCCAGCAGCTCTGGGGGAGGGGTCTCGGACGAGCAGTACTTC.

CDR3 nucleotide sequence: TGTGCCAGCAGCGCCAACCTAGCGGGAGACTCAGATACGCAGTATTTT. Translated: CASSANLAGDSDTQYF. V is TRBV7-9 and J is TRBJ2-3; 10 bases line up with TRBD2. The junction had 9 bases not matched to a gene; V was cut back by 5 bases and J by 4 bases. The CDR3 has 16 amino acids. Per the germline V gene, CDR1 is SEHNR and CDR2 is FQNEAQ (reference sequence).

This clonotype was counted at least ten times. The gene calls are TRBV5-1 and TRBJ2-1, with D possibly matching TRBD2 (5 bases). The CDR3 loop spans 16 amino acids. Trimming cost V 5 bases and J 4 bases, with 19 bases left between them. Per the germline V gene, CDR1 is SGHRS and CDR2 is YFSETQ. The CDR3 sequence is CASSNGLRSGYNEQFF. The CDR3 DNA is TGCGCCAGCAGTAATGGGTTAAGGTCGGGGTACAATGAGCAGTTCTTC.

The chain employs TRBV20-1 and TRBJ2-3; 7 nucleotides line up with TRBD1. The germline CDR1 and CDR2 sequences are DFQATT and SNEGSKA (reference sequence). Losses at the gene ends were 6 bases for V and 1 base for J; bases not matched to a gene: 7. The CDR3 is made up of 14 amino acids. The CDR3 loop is CSAPRQGGTDTQYF. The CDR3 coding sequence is TGCAGTGCACCCCGACAGGGAGGCACAGATACGCAGTATTTT.

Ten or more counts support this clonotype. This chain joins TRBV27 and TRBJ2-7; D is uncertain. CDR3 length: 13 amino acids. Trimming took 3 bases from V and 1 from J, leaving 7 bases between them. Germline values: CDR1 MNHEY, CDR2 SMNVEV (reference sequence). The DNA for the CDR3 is TGTGCCAGCAGTTTCGGACCGTCCTACGAGCAGTACTTC. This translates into CASSFGPSYEQYF.

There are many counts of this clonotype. CDR3 amino acids: CASSSTSGSSYNEQFF. The CDR3 DNA sequence: TGTGCCAGCAGTTCGACTAGCGGGAGCTCCTACAATGAGCAGTTCTTC. The rearrangement uses TRBV7-6 and TRBJ2-1; TRBD2 aligns across 12 bases. Germline V gene sequence: CDR1 SGHVS, CDR2 FNYEAQ. CDR3 length equals 16 residues. Germline trimming cut 6 bases from V and 0 bases from J; bases unmatched to any gene: 3.

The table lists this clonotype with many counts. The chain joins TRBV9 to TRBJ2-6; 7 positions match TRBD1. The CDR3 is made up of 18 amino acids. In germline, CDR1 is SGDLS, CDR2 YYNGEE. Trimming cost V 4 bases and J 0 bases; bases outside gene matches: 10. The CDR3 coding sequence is TGTGCCAGCAGCTCCCCCGGGACAGTGCTCTCTGGGGCCAACGTCCTGACTTTC. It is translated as CASSSPGTVLSGANVLTF.

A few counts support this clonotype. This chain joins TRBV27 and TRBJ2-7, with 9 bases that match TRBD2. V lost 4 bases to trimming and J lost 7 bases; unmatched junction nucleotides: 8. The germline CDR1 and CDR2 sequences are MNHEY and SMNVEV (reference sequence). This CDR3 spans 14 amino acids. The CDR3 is CASSSGLAVREQYF. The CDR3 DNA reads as TGTGCCAGCAGTTCGGGACTAGCTGTGCGGGAGCAGTACTTC.

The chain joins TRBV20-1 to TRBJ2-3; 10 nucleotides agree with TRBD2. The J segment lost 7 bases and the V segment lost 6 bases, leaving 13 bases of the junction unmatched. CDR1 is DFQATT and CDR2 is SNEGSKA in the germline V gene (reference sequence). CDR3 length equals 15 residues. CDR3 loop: CSATPPSGRHYTQYF. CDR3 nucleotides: TGCAGTGCCACCCCCCCTAGCGGGAGACACTATACGCAGTATTTT.

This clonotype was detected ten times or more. In DNA, the CDR3 is TGTGCCAGCAGCGTGGATGGTTACACTGAAGCTTTCTTT. This translates into CASSVDGYTEAFF. This rearrangement joins TRBV9 to TRBJ1-1; no definite D call. Germline CDR1 reads SGDLS; CDR2 reads YYNGEE. V shed 2 bases and J shed 3 bases, with 8 bases lying between them. The CDR3 has 13 residues. Drawing the rest from reference TRBV9 and TRBJ1-1, the complete variable domain is DSGVTQTPKHLITATGQRVTLRCSPRSGDLSVYWYQQSLDQGLQFLIQYYNGEERAKGNILERFSAQQFPDLHSELNLSSLELGDSALYFCASSVDGYTEAFFGQGTRLTVV.

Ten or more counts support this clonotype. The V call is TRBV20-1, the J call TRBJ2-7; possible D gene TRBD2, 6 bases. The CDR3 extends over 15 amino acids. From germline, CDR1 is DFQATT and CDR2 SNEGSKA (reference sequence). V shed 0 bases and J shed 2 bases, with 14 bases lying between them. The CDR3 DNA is TGCAGTGCTAGAGATTACGAGGAGGGAACCTACGAGCAGTACTTC. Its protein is CSARDYEEGTYEQYF.

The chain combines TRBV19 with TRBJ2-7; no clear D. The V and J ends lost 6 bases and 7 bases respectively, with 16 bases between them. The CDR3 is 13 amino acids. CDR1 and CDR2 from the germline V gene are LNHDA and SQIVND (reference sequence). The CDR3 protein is CASSPEQWGEQYF. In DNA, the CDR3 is TGTGCCAGTAGCCCCGAACAGTGGGGTGAGCAGTACTTC.

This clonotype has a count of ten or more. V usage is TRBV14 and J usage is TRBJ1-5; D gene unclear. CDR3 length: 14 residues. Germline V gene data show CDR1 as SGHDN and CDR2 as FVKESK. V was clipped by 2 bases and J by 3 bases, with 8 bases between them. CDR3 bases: TGTGCCAGCAGCCAACAGAGTCACAATCAGCCCCAGCATTTT. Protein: CASSQQSHNQPQHF. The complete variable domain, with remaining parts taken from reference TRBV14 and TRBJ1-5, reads EAGVTQFPSHSVIEKGQTVTLRCDPISGHDNLYWYRRVMGKEIKFLLHFVKESKQDESGMPNNRFLAERTGGTYSTLKVQPAELEDSGVYFCASSQQSHNQPQHFGDGTRLSIL.

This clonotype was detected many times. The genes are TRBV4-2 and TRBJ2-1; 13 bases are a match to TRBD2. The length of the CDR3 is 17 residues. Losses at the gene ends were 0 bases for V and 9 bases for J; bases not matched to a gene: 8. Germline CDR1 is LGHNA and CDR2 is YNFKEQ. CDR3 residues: CASSQDRLAGGWSEQFF. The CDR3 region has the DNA TGTGCCAGCAGCCAAGATCGACTAGCGGGGGGATGGAGTGAGCAGTTCTTC.

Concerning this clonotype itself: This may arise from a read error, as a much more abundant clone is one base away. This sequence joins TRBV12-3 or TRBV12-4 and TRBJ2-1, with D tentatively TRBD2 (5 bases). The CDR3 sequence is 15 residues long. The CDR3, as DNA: TGTGCCAGCAGTTTAGCGCGGAGGACCTACAATGAGAAGTTCTTC. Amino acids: CASSLARRTYNEKFF.

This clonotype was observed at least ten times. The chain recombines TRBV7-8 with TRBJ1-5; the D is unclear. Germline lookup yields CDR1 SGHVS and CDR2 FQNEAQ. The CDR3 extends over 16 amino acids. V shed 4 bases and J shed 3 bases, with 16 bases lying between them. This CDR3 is CASSSRGGTPNQPQHF. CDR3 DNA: TGTGCCAGCAGCTCCAGAGGAGGAACCCCCAATCAGCCCCAGCATTTT.

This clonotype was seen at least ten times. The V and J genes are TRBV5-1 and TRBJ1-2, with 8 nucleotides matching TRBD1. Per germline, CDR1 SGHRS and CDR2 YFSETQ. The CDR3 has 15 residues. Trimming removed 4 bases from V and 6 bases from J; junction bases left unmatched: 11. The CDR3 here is CASSPTGGVRNGYTF. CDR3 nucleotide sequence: TGCGCCAGCAGCCCAACAGGGGGTGTTCGTAATGGCTACACCTTC.

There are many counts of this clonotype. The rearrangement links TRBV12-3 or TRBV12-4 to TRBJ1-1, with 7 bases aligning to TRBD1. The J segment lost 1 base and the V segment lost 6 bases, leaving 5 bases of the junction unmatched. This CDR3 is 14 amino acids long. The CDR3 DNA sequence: TGTGCCAGCAGGCAGGGACAGCAGAACACTGAAGCTTTCTTT. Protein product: CASRQGQQNTEAFF.

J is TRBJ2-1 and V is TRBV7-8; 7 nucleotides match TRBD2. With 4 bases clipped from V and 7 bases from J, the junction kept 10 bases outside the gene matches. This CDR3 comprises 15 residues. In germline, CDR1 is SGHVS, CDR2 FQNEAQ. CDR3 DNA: TGTGCCAGCAGCTCTAGGGAGGGACTTAAGAATGAGCAGTTCTTC. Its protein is CASSSREGLKNEQFF.